Listed below are T cell receptor beta chains from one sample, sequenced in a study of T cell responses to AZD1222 COVID-19 vaccine. TCRdb keeps only in-frame clones here, not all; method: immunoSEQ multiplex PCR. The sample shows approximately 120,000 clones, about 87% of them seen only once. The sequencing here drew on peripheral blood, taken on day 0 of AZD1222 vaccination. The receptors shown here come from an adult in good health. Each CDR3 is given with its conserved first and last residue. A D gene is named only where the DNA matches it firmly. Only some rows state a clone size, as once, few, many or a class for expanded clones.

TGTGCCAGCAGCCCACAACAGGGCCCGCTTCGGGGCTACACCTTC	CASSPQQGPLRGYTF	NA	TRBV3-1/TRBV3-2	TRBJ1-2	NA
TGTGCCAGCAAAGGGGAACAGCAGCCCCAGCATTTT	CASKGEQQPQHF	NA	TRBV21-1	TRBJ1-5	NA
TGCGCCAGCAGCTTGGTAGCTAGCGGGAGGGAAAAGACAGATACGCAGTATTTT	CASSLVASGREKTDTQYF	NA	TRBV5-1	TRBJ2-3	TRBD2
TGCGCCAGCAGCTTGTTTGGAGGGATTGGGCAGCCCCAGCATTTT	CASSLFGGIGQPQHF	NA	TRBV5-1	TRBJ1-5	NA
TGTGCCAGCAGTTACTCCGGACTTCCCAATTCACCCCTCCACTTT	CASSYSGLPNSPLHF	few	TRBV6-5	TRBJ1-6	NA
TGTGCCAGCAGCGTGGGACAGAGCTCCTACGAGCAGTACTTC	CASSVGQSSYEQYF	NA	TRBV9	TRBJ2-7	TRBD1
TGCGCCAGCAGTCAGACGAGGACAGCGAACCTGGATGGCTACACCTTC	CASSQTRTANLDGYTF	NA	TRBV10-2	TRBJ1-2	NA
TGCGCCAGCAGCGGACGGACAGAAGCGAACACTGAAGCTTTCTTT	CASSGRTEANTEAFF	NA	TRBV5-1	TRBJ1-1	NA
TGTGCCAGCAGCTTAGGGCGGGGCGAGCAGTACTTC	CASSLGRGEQYF	NA	TRBV7-9	TRBJ2-7	NA
TGTGCCAGCAGCTCTTGGACATTTAGCACAGATACGCAGTATTTT	CASSSWTFSTDTQYF	NA	TRBV11-1	TRBJ2-3	NA
TGTGCCACCAGTGACCCCGCGACAGGGGGGGGTGAAGCTTTCTTT	CATSDPATGGGEAFF	NA	TRBV24-1	TRBJ1-1	TRBD1
TGCAGCGTTGCACAGGGGTACAATGAGCAGTTCTTC	CSVAQGYNEQFF	NA	TRBV29-1	TRBJ2-1	TRBD1
TGTGCCAGCAGCTCGGGACCGGGAGTCGAGCAGTACTTC	CASSSGPGVEQYF	NA	TRBV7-3	TRBJ2-7	NA
TGTGCCAGCTCACCGAACAATCAGGGGCTCTACGAGCAGTACTTC	CASSPNNQGLYEQYF	NA	TRBV18	TRBJ2-7	NA
TGTGCCAGCAGCCCCCGGCAGGGCGAGTACAATGAGCAGTTCTTC	CASSPRQGEYNEQFF	once	TRBV7-3	TRBJ2-1	NA
TGCAGCGTCCTTGGTGAGGGCTACACCTTC	CSVLGEGYTF	NA	TRBV29-1	TRBJ1-2	NA
TGTGCCAGTAGTAGAGCCAGGTATCTAGAGACCCAGTACTTC	CASSRARYLETQYF	NA	TRBV19	TRBJ2-5	NA
TGCGCCAGCACCCATCTAGTGACAGGGTTCCGGCAATACGAGCAGTACTTC	CASTHLVTGFRQYEQYF	NA	TRBV23-1	TRBJ2-7	TRBD1
TGTGCCAGCAGCGTAGGCCTAGCGGGCCCTTACAATGAGCAGTTCTTC	CASSVGLAGPYNEQFF	NA	TRBV9	TRBJ2-1	TRBD2
TGCGCAAGCAGCCAAGGAGACTATGGCTACACCTTC	CASSQGDYGYTF	NA	TRBV4-1	TRBJ1-2	NA
TGTGCCAGCAGCTTAGGGGTAGCGGGAGAAGTGGAAGAGACCCAGTACTTC	CASSLGVAGEVEETQYF	once	TRBV11-3	TRBJ2-5	TRBD2
TGTGCAAGTCGCTTAGCGTTGACTAGGGGCGCGGGCTCGATGAGCAATCAGCCCCAGCATTTT	CASRLALTRGAGSMSNQPQHF	NA	TRBV12-2	TRBJ1-5	NA
TGTGCCAGCAAGATCTACGAGAGGAGCAATCAGCCCCAGCATTTT	CASKIYERSNQPQHF	NA	TRBV6-5	TRBJ1-5	NA
TGTGCCACCAGGGGGGACGGGCCCCAGCATTTT	CATRGDGPQHF	NA	TRBV24-1	TRBJ1-5	NA
TGTGCCAGCGAGAGAGGAGGGCCGAACACCGGGGAGCTGTTTTTT	CASERGGPNTGELFF	NA	TRBV7-6	TRBJ2-2	NA
TGTGCCAGCAGCCGTGTGGGACTAGCGGACACCTTCTCCTACGAGCAGTACTTC	CASSRVGLADTFSYEQYF	NA	TRBV3-1/TRBV3-2	TRBJ2-7	TRBD2
TGTGCCAGCAGTAGGAGGGGGGACTTGAACACTGAAGCTTTCTTT	CASSRRGDLNTEAFF	NA	TRBV27	TRBJ1-1	NA
TGTGCCAGCAGCTGGGTAACTGGCACAGATACGCAGTATTTT	CASSWVTGTDTQYF	NA	TRBV7-2	TRBJ2-3	NA
TGTGCCAGCAGCTTAATAGGGCTAGCGGGAGTCAACACCGGGGAGCTGTTTTTT	CASSLIGLAGVNTGELFF	NA	TRBV7-2	TRBJ2-2	TRBD2
TGCAGTGCTAGTAGCGGGAGCTTTATGTACGAGCAGTACTTC	CSASSGSFMYEQYF	NA	TRBV20-1	TRBJ2-7	TRBD2
TGTGCCAGCAGCCAAGCCGGGGGGTTCTCCTACAATGAGCAGTTCTTC	CASSQAGGFSYNEQFF	NA	TRBV14	TRBJ2-1	TRBD2
TGTGCCAGCAGCCAAATGCAGACTAATGAAAAACTGTTTTTT	CASSQMQTNEKLFF	NA	TRBV3-1/TRBV3-2	TRBJ1-4	NA
TGCGCCAGCAGCTTGGACGGGACTAGCCCAGAGACCCAGTACTTC	CASSLDGTSPETQYF	NA	TRBV5-1	TRBJ2-5	TRBD2
TGTGCCAGCAGATGGCGGGGAGGAACCTACAATGAGCAGTTCTTC	CASRWRGGTYNEQFF	NA	TRBV11-2	TRBJ2-1	NA
TGTGCCAGCGCAAGGACAAAAGCATCCTACGAGCAGTACTTC	CASARTKASYEQYF	NA	TRBV19	TRBJ2-7	NA